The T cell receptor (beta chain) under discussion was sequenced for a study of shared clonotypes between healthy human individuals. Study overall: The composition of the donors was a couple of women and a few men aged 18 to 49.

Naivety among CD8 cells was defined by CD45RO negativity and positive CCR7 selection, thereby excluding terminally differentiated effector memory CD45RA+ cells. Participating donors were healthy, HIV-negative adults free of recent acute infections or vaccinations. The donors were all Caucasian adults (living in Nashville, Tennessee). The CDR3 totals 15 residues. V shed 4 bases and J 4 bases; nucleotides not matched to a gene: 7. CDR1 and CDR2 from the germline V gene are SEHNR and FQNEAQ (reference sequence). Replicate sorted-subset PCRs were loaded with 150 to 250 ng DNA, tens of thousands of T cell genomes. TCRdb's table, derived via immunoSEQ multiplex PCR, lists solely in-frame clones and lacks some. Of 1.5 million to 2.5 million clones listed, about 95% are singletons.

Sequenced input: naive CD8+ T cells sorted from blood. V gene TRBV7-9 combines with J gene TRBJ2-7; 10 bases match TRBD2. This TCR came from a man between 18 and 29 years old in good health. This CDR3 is CASSSLTSGFYEQYF. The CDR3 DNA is TGTGCCAGCAGCTCCTTGACTAGCGGGTTTTACGAGCAGTACTTC.